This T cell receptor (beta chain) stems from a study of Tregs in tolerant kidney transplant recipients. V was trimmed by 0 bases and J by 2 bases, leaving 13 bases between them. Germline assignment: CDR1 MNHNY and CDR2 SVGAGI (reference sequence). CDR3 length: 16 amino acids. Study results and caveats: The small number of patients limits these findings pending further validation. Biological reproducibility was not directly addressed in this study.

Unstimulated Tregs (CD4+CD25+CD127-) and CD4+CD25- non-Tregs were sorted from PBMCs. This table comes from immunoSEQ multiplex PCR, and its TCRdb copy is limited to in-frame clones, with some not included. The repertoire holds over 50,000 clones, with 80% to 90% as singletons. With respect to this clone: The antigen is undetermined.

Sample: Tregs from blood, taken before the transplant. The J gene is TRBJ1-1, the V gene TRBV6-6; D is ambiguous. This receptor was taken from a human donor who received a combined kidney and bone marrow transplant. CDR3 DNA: TGTGCCAGCAGTTACTCGACTCCGGCGACTAACACTGAAGCTTTCTTT. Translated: CASSYSTPATNTEAFF.